This TCR beta chain was recorded in a study of T-cell reconstitution after alpha-beta-depleted transplantation in children. Findings and limits, study-wide: Expanded graft clones, several hundred of them, were reportedly the source of alpha-beta T cells about two months after transplant.

This clonotype turned up a few times. Its target is unknown. Germline lookup yields CDR1 SGHRS and CDR2 YFSETQ. The CDR3 is 17 residues long. The V end lost 0 bases, the J end lost 2 bases, and 12 bases lay between the germline ends. This sample's TCRbeta library carried unique molecular identifier barcodes. TCRdb re-called the PCR reads through MiXCR, storing one row per CDR3 protein. Of 530,000 or so distinct CDR3 sequences in the sample, over 20% were seen once. The sequence came from a boy in the first two years of life with Wiskott-Aldrich syndrome, due to receive a stem cell transplant. Source: PBMCs, taken before TCRalphabeta/CD19-depleted stem cell transplant. The J gene is TRBJ2-6, the V gene TRBV5-1; no definite D call. DNA for the CDR3: TGCGCCAGCAGCTTGGAGGTAGGAGTTCCTGGGGCCAACGTCCTGACTTTC. Translated, it gives CASSLEVGVPGANVLTF.